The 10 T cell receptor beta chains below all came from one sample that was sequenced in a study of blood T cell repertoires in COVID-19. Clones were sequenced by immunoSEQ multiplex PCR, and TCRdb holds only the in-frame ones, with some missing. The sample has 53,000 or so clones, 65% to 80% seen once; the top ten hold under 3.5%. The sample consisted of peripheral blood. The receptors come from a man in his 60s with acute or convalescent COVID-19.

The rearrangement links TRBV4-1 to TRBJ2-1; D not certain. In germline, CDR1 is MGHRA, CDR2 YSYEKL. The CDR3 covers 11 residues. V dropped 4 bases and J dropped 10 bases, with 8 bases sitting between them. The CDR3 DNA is TGCGCCAGCAGCCGAGGTTGGGAGCAGTTCTTC. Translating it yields CASSRGWEQFF.

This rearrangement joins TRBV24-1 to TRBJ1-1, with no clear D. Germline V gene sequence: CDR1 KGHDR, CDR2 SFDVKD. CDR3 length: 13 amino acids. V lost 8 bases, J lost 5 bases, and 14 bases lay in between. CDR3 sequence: CATTEGGGTEAFF. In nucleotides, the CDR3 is TGTGCCACCACCGAGGGCGGCGGAACTGAAGCTTTCTTT.

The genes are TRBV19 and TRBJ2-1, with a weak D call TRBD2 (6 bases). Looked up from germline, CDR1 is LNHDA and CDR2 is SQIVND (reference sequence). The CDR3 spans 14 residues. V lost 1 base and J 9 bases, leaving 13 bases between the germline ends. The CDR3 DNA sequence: TGTGCCAGTAGTATAGTCGGGAGCCTACGTGAGCAGTTCTTC. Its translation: CASSIVGSLREQFF.

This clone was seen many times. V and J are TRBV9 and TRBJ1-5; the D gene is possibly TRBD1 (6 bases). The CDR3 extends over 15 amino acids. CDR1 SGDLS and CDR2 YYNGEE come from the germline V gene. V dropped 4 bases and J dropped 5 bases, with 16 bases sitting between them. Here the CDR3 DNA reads TGTGCCAGCAGCCGATACAGGGATCAGGATCAGCCCCAGCATTTT. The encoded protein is CASSRYRDQDQPQHF.

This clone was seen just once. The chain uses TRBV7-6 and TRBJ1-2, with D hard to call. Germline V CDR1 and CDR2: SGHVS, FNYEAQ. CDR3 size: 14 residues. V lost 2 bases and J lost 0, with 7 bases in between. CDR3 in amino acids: CASSLNPANYGYTF. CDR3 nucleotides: TGTGCCAGCAGCTTAAATCCGGCTAACTATGGCTACACCTTC.

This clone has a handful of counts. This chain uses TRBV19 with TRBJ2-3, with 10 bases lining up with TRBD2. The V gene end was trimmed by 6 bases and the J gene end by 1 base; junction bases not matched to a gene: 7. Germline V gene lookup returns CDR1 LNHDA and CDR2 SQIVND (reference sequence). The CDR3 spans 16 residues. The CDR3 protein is CASRTEREGGTDTQYF. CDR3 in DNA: TGTGCCAGTAGGACCGAGCGGGAGGGCGGCACAGATACGCAGTATTTT.

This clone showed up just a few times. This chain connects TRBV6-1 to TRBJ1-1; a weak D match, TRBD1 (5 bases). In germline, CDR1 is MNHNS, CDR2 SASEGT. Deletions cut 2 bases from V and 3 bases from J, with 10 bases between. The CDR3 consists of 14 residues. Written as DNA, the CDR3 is TGTGCCAGCAGTGAAAGGGGCTTCTACACTGAAGCTTTCTTT. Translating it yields CASSERGFYTEAFF.

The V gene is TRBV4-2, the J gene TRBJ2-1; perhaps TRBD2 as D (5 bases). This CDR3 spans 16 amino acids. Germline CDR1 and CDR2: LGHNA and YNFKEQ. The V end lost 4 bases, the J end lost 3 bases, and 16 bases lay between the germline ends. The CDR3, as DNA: TGTGCCAGCAGCCCCGTCTCTGTGGGAGACTACAATGAGCAGTTCTTC. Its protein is CASSPVSVGDYNEQFF.

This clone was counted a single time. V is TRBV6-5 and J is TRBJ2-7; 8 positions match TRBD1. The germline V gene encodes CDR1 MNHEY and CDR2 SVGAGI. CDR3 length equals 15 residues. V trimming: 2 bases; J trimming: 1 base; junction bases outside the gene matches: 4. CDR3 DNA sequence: TGTGCCAGCAGTTACCTCAGGGGGCGATCCTACGAGCAGTACTTC. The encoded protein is CASSYLRGRSYEQYF.

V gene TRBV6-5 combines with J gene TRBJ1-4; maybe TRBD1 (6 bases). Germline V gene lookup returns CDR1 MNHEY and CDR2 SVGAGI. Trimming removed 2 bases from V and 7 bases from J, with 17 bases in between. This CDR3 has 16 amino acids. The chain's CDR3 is CASSYLPTGEGEKLFF. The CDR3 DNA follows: TGTGCCAGCAGTTACCTTCCGACAGGCGAGGGTGAAAAACTGTTTTTT.